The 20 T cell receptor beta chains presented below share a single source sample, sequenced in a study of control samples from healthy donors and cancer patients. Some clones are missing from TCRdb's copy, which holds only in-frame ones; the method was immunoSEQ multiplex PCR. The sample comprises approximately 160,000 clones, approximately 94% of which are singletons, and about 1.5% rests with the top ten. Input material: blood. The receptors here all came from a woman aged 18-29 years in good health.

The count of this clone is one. In nucleotides, the CDR3 is TGTGCCAGCAGCTTAGGGCTAGACAACCAAGAGACCCAGTACTTC. The encoded protein is CASSLGLDNQETQYF. The rearrangement uses TRBV11-3 and TRBJ2-5, with D uncertain. Germline V gene sequence: CDR1 SGHNT, CDR2 YENEEA. The CDR3 loop spans 15 amino acids. Trimming took 1 base from V and 0 from J, leaving 9 bases between them.

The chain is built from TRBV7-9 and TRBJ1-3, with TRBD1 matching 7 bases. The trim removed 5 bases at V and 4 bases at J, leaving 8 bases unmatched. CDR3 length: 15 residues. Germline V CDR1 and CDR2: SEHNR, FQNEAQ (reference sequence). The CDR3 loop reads CASSRTGVEGNTIYF. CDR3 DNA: TGTGCCAGCAGCCGAACAGGGGTTGAGGGAAACACCATATATTTT.

The CDR3 is CATSDPSRSNTEAFF. The CDR3 DNA reads as TGTGCCACCAGTGATCCTTCCAGATCGAACACTGAAGCTTTCTTT. This chain connects TRBV24-1 to TRBJ1-1; D is undetermined. Germline V CDR1 and CDR2: KGHDR, SFDVKD. V was pared by 3 bases and J by 1 base, with 11 bases between. The CDR3 covers 15 residues.

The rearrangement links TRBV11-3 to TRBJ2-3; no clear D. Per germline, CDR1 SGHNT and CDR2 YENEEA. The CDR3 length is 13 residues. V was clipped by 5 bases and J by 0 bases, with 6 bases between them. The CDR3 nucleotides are TGTGCCAGCAGCCCCGGGAGCACAGATACGCAGTATTTT. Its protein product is CASSPGSTDTQYF.

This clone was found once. CDR3 protein: CASSQEIVSYNEQFF. The CDR3 nucleotides are TGCGCCAGCAGCCAAGAAATTGTTTCCTACAATGAGCAGTTCTTC. The genes are TRBV4-3 and TRBJ2-1; no clear D gene. The length of the CDR3 is 15 residues. Trimming removed 0 bases at V and 1 base at J, with 7 bases between. Germline V gene sequence: CDR1 LGHNA, CDR2 YSLEER.

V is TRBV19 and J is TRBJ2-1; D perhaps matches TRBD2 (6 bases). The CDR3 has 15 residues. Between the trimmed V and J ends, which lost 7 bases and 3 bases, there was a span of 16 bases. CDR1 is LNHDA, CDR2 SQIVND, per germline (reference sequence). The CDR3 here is CASKLSGVGYNEQFF. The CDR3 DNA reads TGTGCCAGTAAGCTCTCGGGAGTGGGCTACAATGAGCAGTTCTTC.

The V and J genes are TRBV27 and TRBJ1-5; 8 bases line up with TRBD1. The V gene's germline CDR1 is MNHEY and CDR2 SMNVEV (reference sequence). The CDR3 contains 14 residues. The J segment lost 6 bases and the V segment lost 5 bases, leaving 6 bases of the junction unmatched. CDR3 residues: CASSQGAGGQPQHF. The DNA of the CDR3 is TGTGCCAGCAGTCAGGGGGCGGGGGGTCAGCCCCAGCATTTT.

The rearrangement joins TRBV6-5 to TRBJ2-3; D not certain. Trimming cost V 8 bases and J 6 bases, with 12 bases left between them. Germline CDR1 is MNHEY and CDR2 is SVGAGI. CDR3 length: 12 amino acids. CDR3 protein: CASRPSGDTQYF. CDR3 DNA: TGTGCCAGCCGACCTTCTGGGGATACGCAGTATTTT.

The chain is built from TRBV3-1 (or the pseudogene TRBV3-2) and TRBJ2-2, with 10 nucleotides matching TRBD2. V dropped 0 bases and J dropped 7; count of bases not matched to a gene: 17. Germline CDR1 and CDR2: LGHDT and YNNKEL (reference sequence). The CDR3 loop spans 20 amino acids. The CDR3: CASSQDPLASGGPLGGELFF. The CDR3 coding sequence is TGTGCCAGCAGCCAAGACCCCTTGGCTAGCGGGGGCCCCCTGGGCGGGGAGCTGTTTTTT.

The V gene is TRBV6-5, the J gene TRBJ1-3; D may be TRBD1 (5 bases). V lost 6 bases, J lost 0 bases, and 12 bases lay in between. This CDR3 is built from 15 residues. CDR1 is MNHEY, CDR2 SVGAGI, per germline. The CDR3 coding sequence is TGTGCCAGCAGCCGGGGCAGCCGCTCTGGAAACACCATATATTTT. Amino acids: CASSRGSRSGNTIYF.

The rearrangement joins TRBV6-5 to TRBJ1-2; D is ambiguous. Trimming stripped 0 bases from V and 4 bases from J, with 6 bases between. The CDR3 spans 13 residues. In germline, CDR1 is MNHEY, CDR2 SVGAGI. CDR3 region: CASSYSALYGYTF. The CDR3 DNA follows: TGTGCCAGCAGTTACTCGGCGCTCTATGGCTACACCTTC.

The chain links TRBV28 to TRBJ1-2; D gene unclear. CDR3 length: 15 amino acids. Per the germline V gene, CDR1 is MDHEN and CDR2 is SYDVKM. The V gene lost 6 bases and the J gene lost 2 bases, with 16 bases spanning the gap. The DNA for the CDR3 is TGTGCCAGCAGCCGCCCCGACGGACTCAACTATGGCTACACCTTC. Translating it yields CASSRPDGLNYGYTF.

The CDR3 region is CASSSTRGRAPYEQYF. The CDR3 DNA follows: TGTGCCAGCAGCTCAACCAGGGGGAGGGCCCCCTACGAGCAGTACTTC. The rearrangement joins TRBV13 to TRBJ2-7; D is perhaps TRBD1 or TRBD2 (7 bases each). Germline CDR1 and CDR2: PRHDT and FYEKMQ (reference sequence). This CDR3 has 16 amino acids. The V and J ends lost 4 bases and 2 bases respectively, with 18 bases between them. Complete variable domain (other parts from reference TRBV13 and TRBJ2-7): AAGVIQSPRHLIKEKRETATLKCYPIPRHDTVYWYQQGPGQDPQFLISFYEKMQSDKGSIPDRFSAQQFSDYHSELNMSSLELGDSALYFCASSSTRGRAPYEQYFGPGTRLTVT.

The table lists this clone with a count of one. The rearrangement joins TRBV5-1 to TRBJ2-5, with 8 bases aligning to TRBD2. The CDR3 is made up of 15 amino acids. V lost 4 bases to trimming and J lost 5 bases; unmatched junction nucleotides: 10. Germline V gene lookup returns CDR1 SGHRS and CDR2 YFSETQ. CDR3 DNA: TGCGCCAGCAGCGGGGGACTAGGTGGTCGGGAGACCCAGTACTTC. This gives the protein CASSGGLGGRETQYF.

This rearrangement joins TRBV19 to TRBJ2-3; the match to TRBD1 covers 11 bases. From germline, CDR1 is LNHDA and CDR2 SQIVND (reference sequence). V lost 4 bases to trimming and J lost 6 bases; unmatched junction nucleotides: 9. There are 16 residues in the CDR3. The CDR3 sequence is CASSTPGTGGPDTQYF. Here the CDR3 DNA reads TGTGCCAGTAGTACCCCCGGGACAGGGGGGCCTGATACGCAGTATTTT.

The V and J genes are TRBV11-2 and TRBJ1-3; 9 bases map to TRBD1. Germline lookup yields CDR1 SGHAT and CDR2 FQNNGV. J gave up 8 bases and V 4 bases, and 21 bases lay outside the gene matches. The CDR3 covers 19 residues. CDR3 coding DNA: TGTGCCAGCAGCTATTACCGGGACAGGGTGGTTGAGCGGGAGGACACCATATATTTT. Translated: CASSYYRDRVVEREDTIYF.

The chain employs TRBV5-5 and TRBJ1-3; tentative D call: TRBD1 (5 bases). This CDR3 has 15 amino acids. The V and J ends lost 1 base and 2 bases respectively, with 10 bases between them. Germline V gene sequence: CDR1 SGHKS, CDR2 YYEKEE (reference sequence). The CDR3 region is CASSLWGEAGNTIYF. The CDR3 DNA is TGTGCCAGCAGCTTGTGGGGGGAGGCTGGAAACACCATATATTTT.

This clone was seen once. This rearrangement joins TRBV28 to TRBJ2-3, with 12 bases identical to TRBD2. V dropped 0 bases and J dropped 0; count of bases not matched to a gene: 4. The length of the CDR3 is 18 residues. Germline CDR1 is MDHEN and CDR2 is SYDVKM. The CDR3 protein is CASSLWTSGSSSTDTQYF. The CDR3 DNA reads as TGTGCCAGCAGTTTATGGACTAGCGGGAGTTCGAGCACAGATACGCAGTATTTT. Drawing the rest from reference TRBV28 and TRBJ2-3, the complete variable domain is DVKVTQSSRYLVKRTGEKVFLECVQDMDHENMFWYRQDPGLGLRLIYFSYDVKMKEKGDIPEGYSVSREKKERFSLILESASTNQTSMYLCASSLWTSGSSSTDTQYFGPGTRLTVL.

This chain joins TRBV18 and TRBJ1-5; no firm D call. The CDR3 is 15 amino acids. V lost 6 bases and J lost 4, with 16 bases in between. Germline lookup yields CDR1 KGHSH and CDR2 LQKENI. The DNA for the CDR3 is TGTGCCAGCTCGGCGGGAGGGCTGTCAAATCAGCCCCAGCATTTT. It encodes CASSAGGLSNQPQHF.

This chain's CDR3 is CASSGRILGETQYF. CDR3 sequence (DNA): TGTGCCAGCAGCGGACGGATTCTGGGTGAGACCCAGTACTTC. This chain joins TRBV2 and TRBJ2-5, with D unclear. The CDR3 is 14 amino acids. Germline CDR1 SNHLY, CDR2 FYNNEI. Between the trimmed V and J ends, which lost 6 bases and 5 bases, there was a span of 16 bases.